This record covers a single TCR beta chain. Profiling relied on immunoSEQ multiplex PCR, and the TCRdb table lists in-frame clones only, not all of them. This table holds roughly 230,000 clones, around 83% found once. The CDR3 loop spans 13 amino acids. Trimming left V 1 base short and J 5 bases short, with 10 bases between. Germline values: CDR1 SGHNT, CDR2 YYREEE (reference sequence). These data come from a study of blood T cell repertoires in COVID-19. Study-level information: Acute and convalescent COVID-19 samples came from the United States, Italy and Spain.

The receptor's source is a woman aged 45-65 years with acute or convalescent COVID-19. The V call is TRBV5-4, the J call TRBJ2-7, with D perhaps matching TRBD1 (6 bases). Sequenced sample: peripheral blood. This chain's CDR3 is CASSLNRAHEQYF. As DNA, the CDR3 is TGTGCCAGCAGCTTGAACAGGGCCCACGAGCAGTACTTC. Complete variable domain (other parts from reference TRBV5-4 and TRBJ2-7): ETGVTQSPTHLIKTRGQQVTLRCSSQSGHNTVSWYQQALGQGPQFIFQYYREEENGRGNFPPRFSGLQFPNYSSELNVNALELDDSALYLCASSLNRAHEQYFGPGTRLTVT.